The 6 T cell receptor beta chains given below trace back to one sample, sequenced in a study of blood T cell repertoires in COVID-19. The table came from immunoSEQ multiplex PCR; TCRdb's copy has only in-frame clones and leaves some out. Of 200,000 or so clones in the sample, around 88% are singletons; the top ten hold roughly 2.5%. The sample was PBMCs or T cells enriched from blood (not recorded which). The receptors were sampled from a middle-aged woman with acute COVID-19.

V usage is TRBV7-8 and J usage is TRBJ1-6; 7 nucleotides match TRBD1. This CDR3 is built from 14 residues. Germline V gene sequence: CDR1 SGHVS, CDR2 FQNEAQ. J was trimmed by 10 bases and V by 4 bases; bases with no gene match: 7. Here the CDR3 reads CASSSSLTGSPLHF. DNA of the CDR3: TGTGCCAGCAGCTCCTCCCTGACAGGGTCACCCCTCCACTTT.

The chain employs TRBV7-8 and TRBJ1-2; D remains unclear. V lost 5 bases and J 3 bases, leaving 13 bases between the germline ends. CDR3 length: 14 amino acids. The germline V gene has CDR1 SGHVS and CDR2 FQNEAQ. The CDR3 nucleotides read TGTGCCAGCAGCCGAACAGAGATCGACTATGGCTACACCTTC. Residues: CASSRTEIDYGYTF.

This chain links TRBV5-6 with TRBJ1-1; D might be TRBD1 (6 bases). The CDR3 runs 16 residues. Trimming left V 0 bases short and J 0 bases short, with 12 bases between. Germline CDR1 SGHDT, CDR2 YYEEEE. The CDR3 region is CASSLAGTLMNTEAFF. As DNA, the CDR3 is TGTGCCAGCAGCTTGGCCGGGACACTAATGAACACTGAAGCTTTCTTT.

The rearrangement uses TRBV2 and TRBJ1-5; no clear D gene. V lost 6 bases and J 2 bases, leaving 8 bases between the germline ends. Per germline, CDR1 SNHLY and CDR2 FYNNEI. The CDR3 contains 13 residues. The CDR3 protein is CASRRDGNQPQHF. The CDR3 nucleotides read TGTGCCAGCAGGAGGGATGGCAATCAGCCCCAGCATTTT.

The gene calls are TRBV29-1 and TRBJ1-1; D is uncertain. The CDR3 length is 10 residues. V was shortened by 5 bases and J by 10 bases, with 11 bases between the two germline ends. Germline V gives CDR1 SQVTM, CDR2 ANQGSEA. CDR3 sequence reads: CSVYRARAFF. Written as DNA, the CDR3 is TGCAGCGTTTACAGAGCAAGAGCTTTCTTT.

This chain joins TRBV30 and TRBJ2-7, with 7 bases matching TRBD2. With V trimmed by 0 bases and J by 3 bases, 5 bases remained unmatched. Germline V gene data show CDR1 as GTSNPN and CDR2 as SVGIG (reference sequence). This CDR3 is 14 amino acids long. DNA for the CDR3: TGTGCCTGGAGTGTACGAGGCGGGAGCTACGAGCAGTACGTC. This gives the protein CAWSVRGGSYEQYV.